This TCR beta chain was recovered during a study of CD8+ T cells in alopecia areata. Overall study context: Treatment comprised oral tofacitinib, 5 to 10 mg twice daily, in treated patients.

Treatment here: oral pan-JAK inhibitor, 5-10 mg twice daily. Alopecia areata patients gave lesional scalp punch biopsies and peripheral blood samples. Study outcomes and limitations: Many expanded lesional clones remained in scalp and blood on tofacitinib. Lesional scalp, notably in alopecia totalis/universalis, had clonality above that of normal scalp.

Concerning this clone: Its target is not known.

After isolation, RNA underwent reverse transcription to generate cDNA as the sequencing template. Method: immunoSEQ multiplex PCR; TCRdb's copy keeps in-frame clones and lacks some. The data show more than 100,000 clones, around 84% seen once. The clonotype comes from a human donor with alopecia areata. Specimen: CD8+ T cells sorted from blood, collected between weeks 30 and 35, from a patient treated with tofacitinib.

This CDR3 is CASSFGQEMNTEAFF. The CDR3 region has the DNA TGTGCCAGCAGCTTCGGACAGGAAATGAACACTGAAGCTTTCTTT. The J gene is TRBJ1-1, the V gene TRBV7-9; 7 bases map to TRBD1. With 3 bases clipped from V and 0 bases from J, the junction kept 4 bases outside the gene matches. Per germline, CDR1 SEHNR and CDR2 FQNEAQ (reference sequence). The CDR3 is 15 amino acids.